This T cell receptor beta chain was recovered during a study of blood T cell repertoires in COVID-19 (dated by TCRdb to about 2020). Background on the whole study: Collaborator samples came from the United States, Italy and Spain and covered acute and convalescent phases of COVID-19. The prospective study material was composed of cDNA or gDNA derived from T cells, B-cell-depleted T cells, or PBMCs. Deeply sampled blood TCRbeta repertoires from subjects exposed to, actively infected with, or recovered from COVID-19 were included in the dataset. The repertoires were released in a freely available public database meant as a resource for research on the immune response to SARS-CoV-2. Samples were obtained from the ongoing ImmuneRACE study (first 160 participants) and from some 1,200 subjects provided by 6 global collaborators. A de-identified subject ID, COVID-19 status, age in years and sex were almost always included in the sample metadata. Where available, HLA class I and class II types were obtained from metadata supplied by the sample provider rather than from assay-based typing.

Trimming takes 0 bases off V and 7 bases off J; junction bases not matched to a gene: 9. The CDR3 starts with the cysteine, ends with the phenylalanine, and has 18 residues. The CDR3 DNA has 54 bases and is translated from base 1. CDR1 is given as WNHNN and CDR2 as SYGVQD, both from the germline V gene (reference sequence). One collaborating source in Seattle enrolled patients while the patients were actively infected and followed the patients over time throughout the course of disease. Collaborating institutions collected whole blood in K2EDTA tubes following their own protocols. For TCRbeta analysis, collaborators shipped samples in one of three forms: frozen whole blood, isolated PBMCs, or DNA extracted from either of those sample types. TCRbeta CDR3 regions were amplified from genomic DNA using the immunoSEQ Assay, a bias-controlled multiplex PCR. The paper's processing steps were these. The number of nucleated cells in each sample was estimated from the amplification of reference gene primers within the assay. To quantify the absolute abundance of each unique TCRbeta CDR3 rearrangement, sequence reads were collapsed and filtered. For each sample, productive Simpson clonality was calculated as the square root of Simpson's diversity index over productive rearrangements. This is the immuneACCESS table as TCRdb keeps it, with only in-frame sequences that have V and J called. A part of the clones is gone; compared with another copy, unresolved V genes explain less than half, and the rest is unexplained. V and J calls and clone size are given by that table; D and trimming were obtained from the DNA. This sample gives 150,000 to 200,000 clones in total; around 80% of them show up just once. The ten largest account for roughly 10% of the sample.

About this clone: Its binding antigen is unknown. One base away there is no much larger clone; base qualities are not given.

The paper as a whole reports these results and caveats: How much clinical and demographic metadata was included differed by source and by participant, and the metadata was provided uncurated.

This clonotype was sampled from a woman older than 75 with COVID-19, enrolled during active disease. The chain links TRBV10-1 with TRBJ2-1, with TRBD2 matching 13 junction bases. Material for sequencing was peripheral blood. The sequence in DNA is TGCGCCAGCAGTGAGTCGAAACTAGCGGGAGGGCCAGGGAATGAGCAGTTCTTC. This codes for CASSESKLAGGPGNEQFF.